This record looks at one TCR beta chain sequence and its context. Assay: immunoSEQ multiplex PCR; the TCRdb copy retains only in-frame clones and omits some. The sample lists about 400,000 clones, approximately 87% occurring once. Participants were placed into cohorts based on the clinical history they reported. These data come from a study of blood T cell repertoires in COVID-19. The trim removed 7 bases at V and 1 base at J, leaving 2 bases unmatched. Germline CDR1 is SNHLY and CDR2 is FYNNEI. The CDR3 loop spans 13 amino acids. This TCR came from a woman in her 30s with acute COVID-19. The sample taken for sequencing was PBMCs or T cells enriched from blood (not recorded which). The chain carries TRBV2 and TRBJ2-3; TRBD1 matches 7 bases. The CDR3 nucleotides read TGTGCCAGCAACGGACAGGGCACAGATACGCAGTATTTT. Translated: CASNGQGTDTQYF.